This T cell receptor beta chain comes out of a study of CD8 T cells in ankylosing spondylitis. This clonotype was recorded a few times. The antigen is not known. The germline CDR1 and CDR2 sequences are DFQATT and SNEGSKA (reference sequence). Trimming left V 0 bases short and J 4 bases short, with 11 bases between. The CDR3 is made up of 14 amino acids. Study-wide findings and caveats: Some of these motif variants have turned up before, in reports on reactive arthritis synovial fluid and blood. A TCR beta motif of several highly homologous variants appeared characteristic of ankylosing spondylitis blood.

TCRdb recomputed calls from the 5' RACE reads with MiXCR, one row per CDR3 protein. This sample has some 840,000 distinct CDR3 sequences, with 10% to 15% found just once. This clonotype was sampled from a male donor with ankylosing spondylitis. V and J are TRBV20-1 and TRBJ2-3; D is perhaps TRBD1 (5 bases). Material for sequencing was blood, either unsorted or a sorted T cell fraction (not recorded which). The CDR3 is CSARDDRAPDTQYF. DNA for the CDR3: TGCAGTGCTAGAGATGACAGAGCCCCAGATACGCAGTATTTT.